This T cell receptor (beta chain) was found in a study of T cell changes during pregnancy in multiple sclerosis. The repertoire was sequenced with immunoSEQ multiplex PCR; TCRdb's copy has only in-frame clones and lacks some. This table holds roughly 61,000 clones, 90% found once. This CDR3 has 15 residues. This sequence joins TRBV7-5 and TRBJ2-7; the table calls TRBD2, which could not be checked here. TRBV7-5 is described as a pseudogene. This sample comprised peripheral blood, obtained in the first trimester of pregnancy. The receptor's source is a female donor in good health, enrolled as a control in a pregnancy study. CDR3: CVRSLGASPFYEQYF. Written as DNA, the CDR3 is TGTGTCAGAAGCTTAGGGGCTAGCCCATTTTACGAGCAGTACTTC.